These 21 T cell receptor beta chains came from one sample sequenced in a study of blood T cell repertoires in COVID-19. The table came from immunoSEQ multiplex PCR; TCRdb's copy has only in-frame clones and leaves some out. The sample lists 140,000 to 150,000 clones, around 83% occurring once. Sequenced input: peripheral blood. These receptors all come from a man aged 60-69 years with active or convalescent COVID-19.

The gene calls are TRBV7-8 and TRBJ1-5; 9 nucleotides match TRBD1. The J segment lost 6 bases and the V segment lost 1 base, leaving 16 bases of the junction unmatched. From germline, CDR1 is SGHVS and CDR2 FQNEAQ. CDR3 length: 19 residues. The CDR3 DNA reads TGTGCCAGCAGCTTAGAGCATTCTTTTGGGACAGGGCGTACTCAGCCCCAGCATTTT. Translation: CASSLEHSFGTGRTQPQHF.

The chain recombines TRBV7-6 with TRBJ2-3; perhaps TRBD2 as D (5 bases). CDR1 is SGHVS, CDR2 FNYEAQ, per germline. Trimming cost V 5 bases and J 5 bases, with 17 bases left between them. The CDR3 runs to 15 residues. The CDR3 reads CASSPEPSGKDTQYF. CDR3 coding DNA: TGTGCCAGCAGCCCCGAACCATCGGGGAAAGATACGCAGTATTTT.

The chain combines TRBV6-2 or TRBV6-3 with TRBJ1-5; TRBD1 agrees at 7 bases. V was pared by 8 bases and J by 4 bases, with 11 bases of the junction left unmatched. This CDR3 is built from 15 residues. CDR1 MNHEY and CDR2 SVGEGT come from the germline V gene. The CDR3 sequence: CASGPGQTMNQPQHF. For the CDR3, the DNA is TGTGCCAGCGGCCCGGGACAGACCATGAATCAGCCCCAGCATTTT.

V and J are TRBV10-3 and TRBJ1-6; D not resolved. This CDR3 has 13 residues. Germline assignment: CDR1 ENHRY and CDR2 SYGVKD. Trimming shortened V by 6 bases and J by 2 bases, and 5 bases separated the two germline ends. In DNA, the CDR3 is TGTGCCATCAGGGCGGCCTATAATTCACCCCTCCACTTT. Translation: CAIRAAYNSPLHF.

CDR3 amino acids: CASSLRTGRNQPQHF. The CDR3 nucleotides are TGTGCCAGCAGCTTGAGGACAGGGCGCAATCAGCCCCAGCATTTT. The chain couples TRBV5-4 to TRBJ1-5; 8 bases match TRBD1. The CDR3 contains 15 residues. With V trimmed by 1 base and J by 2 bases, 2 bases remained unmatched. Germline V gene data show CDR1 as SGHNT and CDR2 as YYREEE (reference sequence).

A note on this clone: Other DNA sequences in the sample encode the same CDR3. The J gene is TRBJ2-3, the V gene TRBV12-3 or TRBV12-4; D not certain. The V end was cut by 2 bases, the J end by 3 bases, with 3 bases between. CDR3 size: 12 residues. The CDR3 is CASSLLTDTQYF. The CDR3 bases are TGTGCCAGCAGTTTACTGACAGATACGCAGTATTTT.

The CDR3, as DNA: TGTGCCAGCAGCGTAACGGGACAGGGGGACTATGGCTACACCTTC. Residues: CASSVTGQGDYGYTF. The genes are TRBV11-3 and TRBJ1-2; 11 positions match TRBD1. Looked up from germline, CDR1 is SGHNT and CDR2 is YENEEA. The CDR3 has 15 amino acids. The junction had 5 bases not matched to a gene; V was cut back by 5 bases and J by 3 bases.

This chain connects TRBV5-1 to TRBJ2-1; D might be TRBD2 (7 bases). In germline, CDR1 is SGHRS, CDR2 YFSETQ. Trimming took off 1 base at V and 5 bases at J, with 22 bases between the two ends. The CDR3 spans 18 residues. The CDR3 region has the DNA TGCGCCAGCAGCTTGTCGTCTCAAAAAGGGGGGGTCCACAATGAGCAGTTCTTC. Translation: CASSLSSQKGGVHNEQFF.

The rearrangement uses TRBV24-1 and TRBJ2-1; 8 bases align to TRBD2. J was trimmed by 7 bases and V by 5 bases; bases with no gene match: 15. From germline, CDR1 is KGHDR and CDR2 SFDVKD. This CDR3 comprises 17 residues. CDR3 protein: CATSALLSGTGGNEQFF. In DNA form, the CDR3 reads TGTGCCACCAGTGCCCTCCTTAGCGGGACCGGTGGAAATGAGCAGTTCTTC.

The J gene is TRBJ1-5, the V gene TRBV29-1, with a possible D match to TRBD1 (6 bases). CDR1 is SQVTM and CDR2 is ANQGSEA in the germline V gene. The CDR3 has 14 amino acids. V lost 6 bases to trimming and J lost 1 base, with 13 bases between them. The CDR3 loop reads CSVVTGTSNQPQHF. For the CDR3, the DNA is TGCAGCGTCGTCACGGGGACAAGCAATCAGCCCCAGCATTTT.

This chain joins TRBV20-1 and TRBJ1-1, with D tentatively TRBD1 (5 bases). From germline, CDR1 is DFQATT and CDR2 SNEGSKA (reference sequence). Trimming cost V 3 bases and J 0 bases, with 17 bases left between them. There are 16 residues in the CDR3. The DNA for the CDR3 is TGCAGTGCTAGTACTCCACCAGGGCCTCTGAACACTGAAGCTTTCTTT. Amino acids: CSASTPPGPLNTEAFF.

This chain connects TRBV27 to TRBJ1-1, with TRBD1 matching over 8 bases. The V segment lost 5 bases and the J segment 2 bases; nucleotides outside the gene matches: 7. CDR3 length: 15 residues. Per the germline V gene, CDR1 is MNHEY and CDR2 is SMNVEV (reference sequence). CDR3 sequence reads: CASSGQGPLNTEAFF. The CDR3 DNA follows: TGTGCCAGCAGTGGACAGGGACCGCTCAACACTGAAGCTTTCTTT.

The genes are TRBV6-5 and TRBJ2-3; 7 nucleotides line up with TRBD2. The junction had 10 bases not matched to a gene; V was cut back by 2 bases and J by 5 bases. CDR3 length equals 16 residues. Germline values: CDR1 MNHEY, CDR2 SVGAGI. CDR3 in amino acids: CASSYGLGGTIDTQYF. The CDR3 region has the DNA TGTGCCAGCAGTTACGGGTTAGGCGGGACTATAGATACGCAGTATTTT.

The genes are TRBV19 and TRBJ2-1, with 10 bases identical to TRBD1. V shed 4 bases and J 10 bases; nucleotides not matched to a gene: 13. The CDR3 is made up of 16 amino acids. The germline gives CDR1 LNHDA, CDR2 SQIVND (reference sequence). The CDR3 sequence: CASSKRYRDRGLEQFF. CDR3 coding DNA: TGTGCCAGTAGTAAACGGTATCGGGACAGGGGATTGGAGCAGTTCTTC.

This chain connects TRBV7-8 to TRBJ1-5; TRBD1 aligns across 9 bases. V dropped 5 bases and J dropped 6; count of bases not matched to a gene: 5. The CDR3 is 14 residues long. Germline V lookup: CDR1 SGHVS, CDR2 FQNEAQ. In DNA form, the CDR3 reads TGTGCCAGCAGCCCCGGGACAGGGCTTCAGCCCCAGCATTTT. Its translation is CASSPGTGLQPQHF.

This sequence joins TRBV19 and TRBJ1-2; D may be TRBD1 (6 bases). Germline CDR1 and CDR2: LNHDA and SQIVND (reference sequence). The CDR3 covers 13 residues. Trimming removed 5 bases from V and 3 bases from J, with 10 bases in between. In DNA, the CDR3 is TGTGCCAGTAGTTTACAGGGTTACTATGGCTACACCTTC. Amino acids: CASSLQGYYGYTF.

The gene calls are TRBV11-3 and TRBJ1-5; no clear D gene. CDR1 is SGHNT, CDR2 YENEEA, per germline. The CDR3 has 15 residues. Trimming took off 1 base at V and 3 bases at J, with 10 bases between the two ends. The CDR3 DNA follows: TGTGCCAGCAGCTTAGTAGCCACATTCAATCAGCCCCAGCATTTT. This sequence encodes CASSLVATFNQPQHF.

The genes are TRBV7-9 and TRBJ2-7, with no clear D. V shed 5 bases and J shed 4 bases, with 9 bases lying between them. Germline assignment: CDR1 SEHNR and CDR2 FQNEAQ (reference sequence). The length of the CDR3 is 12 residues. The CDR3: CASSLQAYEQYF. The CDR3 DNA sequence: TGTGCCAGCAGCCTCCAGGCGTACGAGCAGTACTTC. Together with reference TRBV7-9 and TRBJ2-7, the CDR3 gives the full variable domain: DTGVSQNPRHKITKRGQNVTFRCDPISEHNRLYWYRQTLGQGPEFLTYFQNEAQLEKSRLLSDRFSAERPKGSFSTLEIQRTEQGDSAMYLCASSLQAYEQYFGPGTRLTVT.

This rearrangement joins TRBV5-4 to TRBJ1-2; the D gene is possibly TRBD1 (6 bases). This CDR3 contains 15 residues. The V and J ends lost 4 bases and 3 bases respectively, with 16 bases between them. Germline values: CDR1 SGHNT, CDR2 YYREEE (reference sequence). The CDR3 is CASSQDRTADYGYTF. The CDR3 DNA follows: TGTGCCAGCAGCCAAGACAGGACTGCGGACTATGGCTACACCTTC.

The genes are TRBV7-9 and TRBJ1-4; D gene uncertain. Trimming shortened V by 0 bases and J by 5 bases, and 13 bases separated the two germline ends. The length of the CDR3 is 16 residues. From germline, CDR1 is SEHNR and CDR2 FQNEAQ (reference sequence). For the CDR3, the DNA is TGTGCCAGCAGCTTAGCTCGCGGGAAACCAAATGAAAAACTGTTTTTT. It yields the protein CASSLARGKPNEKLFF.

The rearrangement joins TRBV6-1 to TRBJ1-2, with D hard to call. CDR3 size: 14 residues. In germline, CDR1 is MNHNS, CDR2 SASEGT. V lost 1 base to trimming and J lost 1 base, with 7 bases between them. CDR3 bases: TGTGCCAGCAGTGAAGGAGGCGGTAACTATGGCTACACCTTC. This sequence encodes CASSEGGGNYGYTF.